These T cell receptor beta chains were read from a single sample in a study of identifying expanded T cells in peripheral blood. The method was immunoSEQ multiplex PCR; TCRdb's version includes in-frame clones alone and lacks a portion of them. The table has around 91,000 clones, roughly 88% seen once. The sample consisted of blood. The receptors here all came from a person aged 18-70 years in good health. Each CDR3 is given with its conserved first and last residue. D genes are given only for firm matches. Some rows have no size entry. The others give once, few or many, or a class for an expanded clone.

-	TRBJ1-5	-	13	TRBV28	TGTGCCAGCAGTTTATCGGGCAATCAGCCCCAGCATTTT	CASSLSGNQPQHF
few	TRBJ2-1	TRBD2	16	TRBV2	TGTGCCAGCAGTGAGGGGATGGCGGGAGAATTCAATGAGCAGTTCTTC	CASSEGMAGEFNEQFF
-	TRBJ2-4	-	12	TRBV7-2	TGTGCCAGCAGGGTAACAGGAGACATTCAGTACTTC	CASRVTGDIQYF
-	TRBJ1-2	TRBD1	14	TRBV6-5	TGTGCCAGCAGACCGACAGGGTCTAGCTATGGCTACACCTTC	CASRPTGSSYGYTF
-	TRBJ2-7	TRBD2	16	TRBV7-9	TGTGCCAGCAGCACCCCGGGGCTAGCGGGAGAAGGCGAGCAGTACTTC	CASSTPGLAGEGEQYF
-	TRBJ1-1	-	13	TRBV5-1	TGCGCCAGCAGCTTGGAACCAGGGGCTGAAGCTTTCTTT	CASSLEPGAEAFF
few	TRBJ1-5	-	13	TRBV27	TGTGCCAGCAGCGTAGGGCGTCGGCAGCCCCAGCATTTT	CASSVGRRQPQHF
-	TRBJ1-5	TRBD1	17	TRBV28	TGTGCCAGCAGTCAACCGGGGACAGGGTGGAGCAATCAGCCCCAGCATTTT	CASSQPGTGWSNQPQHF
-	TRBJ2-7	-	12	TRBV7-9	TGTGCCAGCAGCCCGTCGGTCGGCGAGCAGTACTTC	CASSPSVGEQYF
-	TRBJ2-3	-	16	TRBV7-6	TGTGCCAGCAGCTTCCAGACTAGTACGAGCACAGATACGCAGTATTTT	CASSFQTSTSTDTQYF
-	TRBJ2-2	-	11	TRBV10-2	TGCGCCAGCAGCGACACCGGGGAGCTGTTTTTT	CASSDTGELFF
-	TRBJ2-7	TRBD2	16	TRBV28	TGTGCCAGCAGTCAGTCGAACCTAGCGGGCTCCTACGAGCAGTACTTC	CASSQSNLAGSYEQYF
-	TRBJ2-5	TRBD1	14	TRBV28	TGTGCCAGCAGTTTACAGGGGGCCGGCGAGACCCAGTACTTC	CASSLQGAGETQYF
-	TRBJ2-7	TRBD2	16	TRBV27	TGTGCCAGCAGTTTAGTCGGACTAGCGAACACCTACGAGCAGTACTTC	CASSLVGLANTYEQYF
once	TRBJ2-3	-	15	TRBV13	TGTGCCAGCAGCTATAGACTAGTCAGCACAGATACGCAGTATTTT	CASSYRLVSTDTQYF
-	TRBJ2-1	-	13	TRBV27	TGTGCCAGCAAGGGGACTTATTACAATGAGCAGTTCTTC	CASKGTYYNEQFF
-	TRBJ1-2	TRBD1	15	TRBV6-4	TGTGCCAGCAGTCCCGGACAGGAGGATAACTATGGCTACACCTTC	CASSPGQEDNYGYTF
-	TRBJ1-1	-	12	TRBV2	TGTGCCACCGTAGGGGGTGGAACTGAAGCTTTCTTT	CATVGGGTEAFF
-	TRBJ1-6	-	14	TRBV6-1	TGTGCCAGCAGTGCGACTGGCTATAATTCACCCCTCCACTTT	CASSATGYNSPLHF
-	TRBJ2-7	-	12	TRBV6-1	TGTGCCAGCAGGGACTATCTCTACGAGCAGTACTTC	CASRDYLYEQYF
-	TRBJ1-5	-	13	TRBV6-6	TGTGCCAGCAAAGGGTCAGCGCTCGGGCCCCAGCATTTT	CASKGSALGPQHF
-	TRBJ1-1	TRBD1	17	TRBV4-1	TGCGCCAGCAGCCAAGCGGGGGACAGGGGGCCCGGCACTGAAGCTTTCTTT	CASSQAGDRGPGTEAFF
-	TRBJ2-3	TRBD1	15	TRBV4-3	TGCGCCAGCAGCTATGGGACAGGGACCACAGATACGCAGTATTTT	CASSYGTGTTDTQYF
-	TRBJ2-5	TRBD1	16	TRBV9	TGTGCCAGCAGCCCCCAAGGACAGGGAAGGAGAGAGACCCAGTACTTC	CASSPQGQGRRETQYF
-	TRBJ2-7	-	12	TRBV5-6	TGTGCCAGCAGCAGGGGCACCTACGAGCAGTACTTC	CASSRGTYEQYF